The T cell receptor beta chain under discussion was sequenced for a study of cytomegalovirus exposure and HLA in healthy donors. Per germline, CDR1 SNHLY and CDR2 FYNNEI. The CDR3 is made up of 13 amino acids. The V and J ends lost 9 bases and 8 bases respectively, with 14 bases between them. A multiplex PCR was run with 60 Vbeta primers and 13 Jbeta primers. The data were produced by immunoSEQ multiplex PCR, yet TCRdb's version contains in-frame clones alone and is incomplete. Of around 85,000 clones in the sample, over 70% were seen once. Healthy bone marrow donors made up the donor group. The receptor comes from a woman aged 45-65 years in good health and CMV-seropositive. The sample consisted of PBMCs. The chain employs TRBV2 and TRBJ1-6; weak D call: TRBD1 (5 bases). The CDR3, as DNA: TGTGCCAGGCGGAACGGGGGGGATTCACCCCTCCACTTT. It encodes CARRNGGDSPLHF.